These 15 T cell receptor beta chains share one sample of origin, sequenced in a study of CD4+ T cells in melanoma (dated by TCRdb to between 2022 and 2023). Libraries came from the immunoSEQ multiplex PCR assay. The immuneACCESS repertoire file appears here via TCRdb, limited to in-frame rearrangements. These files lack a portion of the clones; in checked studies, under half of the deficit traces to unresolved V genes, and the cause of the others is not known. The sample has more than 110,000 clones on record, over 90% of them singletons. The leading ten clones occupy about 1.5% of the sample. The receptors come from a human donor with melanoma.

The rearrangement uses TRBV11-1 and TRBJ1-1, with TRBD1 as a possible D gene (6 bases). The CDR3 has 16 amino acids. Germline V gene lookup returns CDR1 SGHAT and CDR2 FQDESV (reference sequence). Trimming took off 5 bases at V and 5 bases at J, with 21 bases between the two ends. The DNA for the CDR3 is TGTGCCAGCAGCCTAAAACACAGGGTTGATGGGACTGAAGCTTTCTTT. Translated, it gives CASSLKHRVDGTEAFF.

A single count supports this clone. V and J are TRBV9 and TRBJ1-2; D is uncertain. The CDR3 consists of 15 residues. Trimming pared 3 bases from V and 0 bases from J, leaving 12 bases between. Germline assignment: CDR1 SGDLS and CDR2 YYNGEE. The CDR3 DNA follows: TGTGCCAGCAGCGAATCAGCATTGTCTAACTATGGCTACACCTTC. It specifies CASSESALSNYGYTF.

This clone appeared a single time. V is TRBV27 and J is TRBJ1-6; D gene ambiguous. The germline V gene has CDR1 MNHEY and CDR2 SMNVEV (reference sequence). The CDR3 extends over 15 amino acids. V gave up 5 bases and J gave up 7 bases, with 15 bases separating them. CDR3 nucleotides: TGTGCCAGCAGTCCTTGGTTTGTCGGCAATTCACCCCTCCACTTT. It yields the protein CASSPWFVGNSPLHF.

This chain connects TRBV7-2 to TRBJ2-5; D ambiguous. The CDR3 runs to 11 residues. CDR1 is SGHTA, CDR2 FQGNSA, per germline. V was trimmed by 2 bases and J by 4 bases, leaving 2 bases between them. CDR3 sequence: CASSLTETQYF. As DNA, the CDR3 is TGTGCCAGCAGCTTAACAGAGACCCAGTACTTC. The full variable domain, in which reference TRBV7-2 and TRBJ2-5 provide the parts outside the CDR3, is GAGVSQSPSNKVTEKGKDVELRCDPISGHTALYWYRQSLGQGLEFLIYFQGNSAPDKSGLPSDRFSAERTGGSVSTLTIQRTQQEDSAVYLCASSLTETQYFGPGTRLLVL.

The V and J genes are TRBV30 and TRBJ1-2; no clear D gene. CDR1 is GTSNPN and CDR2 is SVGIG in the germline V gene (reference sequence). Trimming cost V 0 bases and J 4 bases, with 15 bases left between them. This CDR3 region has 15 residues. DNA for the CDR3: TGTGCCTGGAGTGTGGAGGTCGTAGCCGCCTATGGCTACACCTTC. Translation gives CAWSVEVVAAYGYTF.

V is TRBV29-1 and J is TRBJ2-7; no reliable D call. The CDR3 sequence is 13 residues long. Trimming took 4 bases from V and 2 from J, leaving 12 bases between them. The germline gives CDR1 SQVTM, CDR2 ANQGSEA. The CDR3 region is CSVARADPYEQYF. CDR3 DNA sequence: TGCAGCGTTGCTAGGGCAGACCCCTACGAGCAGTACTTC.

The V call is TRBV14, the J call TRBJ1-1; 8 bases agree with TRBD1. Germline loops: CDR1 SGHDN, CDR2 FVKESK. The V gene end was trimmed by 3 bases and the J gene end by 5 bases; junction bases not matched to a gene: 8. The CDR3 sequence is 15 residues long. The chain's CDR3 is CASSHLRGRGTEAFF. DNA of the CDR3: TGTGCCAGCAGCCATCTCAGGGGGCGCGGGACTGAAGCTTTCTTT. Looking up the rest from reference TRBV14 and TRBJ1-1 gives the full variable domain: EAGVTQFPSHSVIEKGQTVTLRCDPISGHDNLYWYRRVMGKEIKFLLHFVKESKQDESGMPNNRFLAERTGGTYSTLKVQPAELEDSGVYFCASSHLRGRGTEAFFGQGTRLTVV.

The CDR3 protein is CASSSSVTQLVYNEQFF. DNA for the CDR3: TGTGCCAGCAGTTCCTCCGTTACACAACTAGTATACAATGAGCAGTTCTTC. This chain links TRBV7-9 with TRBJ2-1; a weak D match, TRBD2 (5 bases). V gave up 6 bases and J gave up 4 bases, with 22 bases separating them. Germline values: CDR1 SEHNR, CDR2 FQNEAQ (reference sequence). This CDR3 is 17 amino acids long.

The chain joins TRBV12-5 to TRBJ2-7; a weak D match, TRBD1 (5 bases). From germline, CDR1 is LGHNT and CDR2 FRNRAP. The CDR3 has 13 residues. Trimming left V 1 base short and J 7 bases short, with 11 bases between. The CDR3 here is CASGLEGDSEQYF. The CDR3 DNA follows: TGTGCTAGTGGTTTGGAAGGGGATTCTGAGCAGTACTTC.

This chain joins TRBV15 and TRBJ2-2, with TRBD1 identical over 8 bases. Germline-derived CDR1 and CDR2 are LNHNV and YYDKDF (reference sequence). Unmatched junction bases numbered 10, after V lost 3 bases and J lost 1 base. The CDR3 is 18 amino acids. CDR3 nucleotides: TGTGCCACCAGCAGTGGACAGGGCCGGGTCTTGAACACCGGGGAGCTGTTTTTT. It yields the protein CATSSGQGRVLNTGELFF.

The gene calls are TRBV7-2 and TRBJ2-5; no clear D gene. V shed 5 bases and J shed 1 base, with 11 bases lying between them. This CDR3 contains 14 residues. Germline values: CDR1 SGHTA, CDR2 FQGNSA. CDR3 in amino acids: CASSANYIQETQYF. CDR3 sequence (DNA): TGTGCCAGCAGCGCTAACTACATCCAAGAGACCCAGTACTTC.

This clone was found once. The gene calls are TRBV7-3 and TRBJ1-6; tentative D call: TRBD1 (6 bases). CDR1 is SGHTA, CDR2 FQGTGA, per germline. V was pared by 8 bases and J by 5 bases, with 13 bases between. The CDR3 spans 14 residues. The chain's CDR3 is CASALGTNNSPLHF. The CDR3 nucleotides are TGTGCCAGCGCTCTGGGGACAAATAATTCACCCCTCCACTTT.

This rearrangement joins TRBV11-2 to TRBJ2-7; no firm D call. The CDR3 runs to 14 residues. Germline V gene sequence: CDR1 SGHAT, CDR2 FQNNGV. Trimming stripped 4 bases from V and 4 bases from J, with 14 bases between. The CDR3 reads CASSSITRTYEQYF. CDR3 nucleotide sequence: TGTGCCAGCAGCTCCATCACAAGAACTTACGAGCAGTACTTC.

V is TRBV19 and J is TRBJ1-2, with 10 bases aligning to TRBD1. The J segment lost 5 bases and the V segment lost 3 bases, leaving 9 bases of the junction unmatched. The CDR3 contains 16 residues. Germline lookup yields CDR1 LNHDA and CDR2 SQIVND (reference sequence). DNA of the CDR3: TGTGCCAGTAGTATTGGGGGGACAGGGGATAATTATGGCTACACCTTC. Translating gives CASSIGGTGDNYGYTF. The variable domain in full, with the rest retrieved from reference TRBV19 and TRBJ1-2, is DGGITQSPKYLFRKEGQNVTLSCEQNLNHDAMYWYRQDPGQGLRLIYYSQIVNDFQKGDIAEGYSVSREKKESFPLTVTSAQKNPTAFYLCASSIGGTGDNYGYTFGSGTRLTVV.

This chain joins TRBV7-9 and TRBJ2-2; D uncertain. The CDR3 sequence is 11 residues long. Germline V gene data show CDR1 as SEHNR and CDR2 as FQNEAQ (reference sequence). Trimming removed 3 bases from V and 6 bases from J, with 2 bases in between. The CDR3 spells CASSLAGELFF. The CDR3 nucleotides read TGTGCCAGCAGCTTGGCCGGGGAGCTGTTTTTT.